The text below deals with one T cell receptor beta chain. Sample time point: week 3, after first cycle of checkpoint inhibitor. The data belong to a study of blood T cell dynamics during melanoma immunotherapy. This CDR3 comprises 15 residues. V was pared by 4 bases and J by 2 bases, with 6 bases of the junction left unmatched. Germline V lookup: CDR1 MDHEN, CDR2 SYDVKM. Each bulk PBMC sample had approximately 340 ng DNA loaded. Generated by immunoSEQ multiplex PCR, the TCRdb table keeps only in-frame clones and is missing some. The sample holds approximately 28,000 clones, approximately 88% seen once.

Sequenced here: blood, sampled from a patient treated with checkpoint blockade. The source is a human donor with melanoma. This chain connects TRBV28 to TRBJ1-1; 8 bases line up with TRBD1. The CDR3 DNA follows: TGTGCCAGCAGTTCGACAGGGGTGGGAAACACTGAAGCTTTCTTT. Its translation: CASSSTGVGNTEAFF. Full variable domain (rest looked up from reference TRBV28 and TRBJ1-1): DVKVTQSSRYLVKRTGEKVFLECVQDMDHENMFWYRQDPGLGLRLIYFSYDVKMKEKGDIPEGYSVSREKKERFSLILESASTNQTSMYLCASSSTGVGNTEAFFGQGTRLTVV.